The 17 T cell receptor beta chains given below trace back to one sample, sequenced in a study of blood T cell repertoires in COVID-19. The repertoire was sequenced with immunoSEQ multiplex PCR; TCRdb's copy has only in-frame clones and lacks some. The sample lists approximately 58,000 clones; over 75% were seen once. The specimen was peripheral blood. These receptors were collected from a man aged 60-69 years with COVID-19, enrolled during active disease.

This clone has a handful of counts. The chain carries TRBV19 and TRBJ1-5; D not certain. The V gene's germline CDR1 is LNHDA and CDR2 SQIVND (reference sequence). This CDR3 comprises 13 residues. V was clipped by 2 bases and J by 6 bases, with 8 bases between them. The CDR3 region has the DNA TGTGCCAGTAGTATATCCGCGGGTCAGCCCCAGCATTTT. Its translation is CASSISAGQPQHF.

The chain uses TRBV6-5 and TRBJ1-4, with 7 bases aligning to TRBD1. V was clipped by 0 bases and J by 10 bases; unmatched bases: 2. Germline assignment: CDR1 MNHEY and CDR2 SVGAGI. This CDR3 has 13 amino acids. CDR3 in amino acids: CASSYSSGGKLFF. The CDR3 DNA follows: TGTGCCAGCAGTTACTCTTCAGGGGGAAAACTGTTTTTT.

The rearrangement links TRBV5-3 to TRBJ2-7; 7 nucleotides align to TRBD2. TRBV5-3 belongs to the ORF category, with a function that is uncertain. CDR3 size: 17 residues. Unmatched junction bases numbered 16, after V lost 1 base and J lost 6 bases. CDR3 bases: TGTGCCAGAAGCTTGATTTTAGGGGCGGGAGCTTCGTCCGAGCAGTACTTC. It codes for CARSLILGAGASSEQYF.

Written as DNA, the CDR3 is TGTGCCAGCAGCGTAGGCTCAGGGCTCTACGAGCAGTACTTC. Protein sequence: CASSVGSGLYEQYF. The V call is TRBV9, the J call TRBJ2-7, with a tentative D call TRBD1 (5 bases). V shed 0 bases and J shed 3 bases, with 10 bases lying between them. Germline V gene sequence: CDR1 SGDLS, CDR2 YYNGEE. This CDR3 comprises 14 residues.

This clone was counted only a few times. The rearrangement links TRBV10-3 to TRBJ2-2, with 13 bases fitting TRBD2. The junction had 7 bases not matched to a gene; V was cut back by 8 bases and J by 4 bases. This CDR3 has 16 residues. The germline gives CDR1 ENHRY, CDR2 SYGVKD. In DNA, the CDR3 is TGTGCCATCCCCACTAGCGGGGGGGCCCCCACCGGGGAGCTGTTTTTT. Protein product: CAIPTSGGAPTGELFF.

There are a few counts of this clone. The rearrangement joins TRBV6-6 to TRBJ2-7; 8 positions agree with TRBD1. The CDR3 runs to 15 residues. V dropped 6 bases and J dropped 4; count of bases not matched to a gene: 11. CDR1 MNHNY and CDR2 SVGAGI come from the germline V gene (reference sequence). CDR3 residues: CASSPTRQGRYEQYF. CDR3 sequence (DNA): TGTGCCAGCAGCCCTACCCGACAGGGGAGATACGAGCAGTACTTC.

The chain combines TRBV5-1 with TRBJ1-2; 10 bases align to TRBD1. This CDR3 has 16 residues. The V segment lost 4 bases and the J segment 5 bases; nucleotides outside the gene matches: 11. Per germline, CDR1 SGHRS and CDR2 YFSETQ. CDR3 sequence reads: CASSQGQGKANYGYTF. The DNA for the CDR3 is TGCGCCAGCAGCCAGGGACAGGGGAAGGCGAATTATGGCTACACCTTC.

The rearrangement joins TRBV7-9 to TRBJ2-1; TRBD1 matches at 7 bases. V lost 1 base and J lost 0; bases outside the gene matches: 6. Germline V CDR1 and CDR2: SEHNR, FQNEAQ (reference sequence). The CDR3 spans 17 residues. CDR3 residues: CASSLGPPGGSYNEQFF. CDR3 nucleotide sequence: TGTGCCAGCAGCTTAGGTCCCCCAGGGGGCTCCTACAATGAGCAGTTCTTC.

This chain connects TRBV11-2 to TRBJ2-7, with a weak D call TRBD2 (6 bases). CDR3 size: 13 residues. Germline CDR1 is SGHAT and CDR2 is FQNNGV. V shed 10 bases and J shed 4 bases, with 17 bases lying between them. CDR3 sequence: CATTRGTAYEQYF. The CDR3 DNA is TGTGCCACCACCCGGGGGACCGCTTACGAGCAGTACTTC.

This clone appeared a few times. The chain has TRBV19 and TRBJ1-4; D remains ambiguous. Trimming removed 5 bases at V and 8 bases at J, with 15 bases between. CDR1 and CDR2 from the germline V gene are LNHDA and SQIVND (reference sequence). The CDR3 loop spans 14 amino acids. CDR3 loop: CASSRAGEEEKLFF. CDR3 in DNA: TGTGCCAGTAGTCGCGCCGGGGAGGAAGAAAAACTGTTTTTT. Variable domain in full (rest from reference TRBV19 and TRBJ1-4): DGGITQSPKYLFRKEGQNVTLSCEQNLNHDAMYWYRQDPGQGLRLIYYSQIVNDFQKGDIAEGYSVSREKKESFPLTVTSAQKNPTAFYLCASSRAGEEEKLFFGSGTQLSVL.

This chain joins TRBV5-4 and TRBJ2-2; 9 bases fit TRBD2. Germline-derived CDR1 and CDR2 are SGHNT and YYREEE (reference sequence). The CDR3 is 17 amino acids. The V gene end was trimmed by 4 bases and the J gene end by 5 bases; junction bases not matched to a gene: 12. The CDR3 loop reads CASSPGGGRAGTGELFF. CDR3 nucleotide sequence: TGTGCCAGCAGCCCAGGAGGCGGGAGGGCTGGGACCGGGGAGCTGTTTTTT.

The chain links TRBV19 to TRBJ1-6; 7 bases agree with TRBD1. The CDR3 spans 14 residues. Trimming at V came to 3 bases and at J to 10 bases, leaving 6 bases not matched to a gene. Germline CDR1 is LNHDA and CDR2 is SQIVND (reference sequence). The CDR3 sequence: CASSIDRVSSPLHF. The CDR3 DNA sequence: TGTGCCAGTAGTATCGACAGGGTGAGCTCACCCCTCCACTTT.

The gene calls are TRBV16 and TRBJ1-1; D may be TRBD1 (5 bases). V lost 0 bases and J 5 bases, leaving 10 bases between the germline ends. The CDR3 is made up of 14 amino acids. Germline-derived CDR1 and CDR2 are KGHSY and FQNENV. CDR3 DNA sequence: TGTGCCAGCAGCCAATCTACAGGTAGGACTGAAGCTTTCTTT. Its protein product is CASSQSTGRTEAFF.

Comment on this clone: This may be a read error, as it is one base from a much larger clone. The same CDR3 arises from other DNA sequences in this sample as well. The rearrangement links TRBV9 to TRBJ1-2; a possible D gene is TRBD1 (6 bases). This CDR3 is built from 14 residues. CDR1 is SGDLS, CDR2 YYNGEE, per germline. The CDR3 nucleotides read TGCGCCAGCAGCGGCGGGGGGGGCAACTATGGCTACACCTTC. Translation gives CASSGGGGNYGYTF.

The CDR3 here is CASSPGGGYEQYF. The CDR3 region has the DNA TGTGCCAGCAGCCCCGGGGGAGGCTACGAGCAGTACTTC. V gene TRBV7-3 combines with J gene TRBJ2-7; a weak D match, TRBD2 (6 bases). Germline-derived CDR1 and CDR2 are SGHTA and FQGTGA. This CDR3 is 13 amino acids long. The V and J ends lost 5 bases and 3 bases respectively, with 11 bases between them.

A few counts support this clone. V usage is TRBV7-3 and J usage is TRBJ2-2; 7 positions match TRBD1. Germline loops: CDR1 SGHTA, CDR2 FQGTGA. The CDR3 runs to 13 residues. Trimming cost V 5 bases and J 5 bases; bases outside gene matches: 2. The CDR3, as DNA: TGTGCCAGCAGCGAACAGGGGACCGGGGAGCTGTTTTTT. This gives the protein CASSEQGTGELFF.

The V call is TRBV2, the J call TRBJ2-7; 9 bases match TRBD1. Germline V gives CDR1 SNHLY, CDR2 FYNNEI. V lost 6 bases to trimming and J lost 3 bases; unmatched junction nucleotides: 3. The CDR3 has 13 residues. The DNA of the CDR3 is TGTGCCAGCAGGGGGACAGGGATCTACGAGCAGTACTTC. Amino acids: CASRGTGIYEQYF.